This T cell receptor (beta chain) was sequenced in a study of T cells of healthy individuals. From the 5' RACE reads, TCRdb called clonotypes with MiXCR, one entry per CDR3 protein. This sample has nearly 100,000 distinct CDR3 sequences, with under 20% found just once. Trimming took 6 bases from V and 7 from J; bases not matched to a gene: 21. Germline V gene sequence: CDR1 SGHAT, CDR2 FQNNGV. This CDR3 contains 17 residues. The V call is TRBV11-2, the J call TRBJ2-7; TRBD2 agrees at 7 bases. This receptor was obtained from a human donor in good health. Here the CDR3 DNA reads TGTGCCAGCAGGGGGAGGACGTCTAGCGGAATTTATATGGAGCAGTACTTC. It codes for CASRGRTSSGIYMEQYF.